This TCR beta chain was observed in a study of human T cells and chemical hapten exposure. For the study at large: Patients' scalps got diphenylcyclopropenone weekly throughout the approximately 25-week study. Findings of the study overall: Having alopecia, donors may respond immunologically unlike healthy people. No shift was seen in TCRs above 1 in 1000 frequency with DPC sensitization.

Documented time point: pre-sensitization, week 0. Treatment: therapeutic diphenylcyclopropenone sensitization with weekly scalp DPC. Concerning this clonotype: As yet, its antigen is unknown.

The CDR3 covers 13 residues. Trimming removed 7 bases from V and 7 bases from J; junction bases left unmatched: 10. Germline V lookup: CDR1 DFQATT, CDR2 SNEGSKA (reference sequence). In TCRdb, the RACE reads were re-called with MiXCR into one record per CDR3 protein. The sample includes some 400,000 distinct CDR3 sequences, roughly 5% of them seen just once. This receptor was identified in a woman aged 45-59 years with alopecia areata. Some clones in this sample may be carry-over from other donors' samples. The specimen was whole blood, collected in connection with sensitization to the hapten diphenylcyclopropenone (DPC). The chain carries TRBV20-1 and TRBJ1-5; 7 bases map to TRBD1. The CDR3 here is CSVSTGTMQPQHF. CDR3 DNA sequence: TGCAGTGTCTCGACAGGGACTATGCAGCCCCAGCATTTT.